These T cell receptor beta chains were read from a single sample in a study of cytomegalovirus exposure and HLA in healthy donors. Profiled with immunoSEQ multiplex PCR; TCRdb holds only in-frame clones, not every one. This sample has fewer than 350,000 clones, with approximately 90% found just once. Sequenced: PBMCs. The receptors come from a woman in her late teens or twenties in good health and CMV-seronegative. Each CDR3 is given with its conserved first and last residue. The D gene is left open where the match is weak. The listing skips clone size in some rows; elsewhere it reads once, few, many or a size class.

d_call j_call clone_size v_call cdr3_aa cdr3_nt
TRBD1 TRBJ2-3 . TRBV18 CASSPPPTGGTDTQYF TGTGCCAGCTCACCACCTCCGACAGGGGGGACAGATACGCAGTATTTT
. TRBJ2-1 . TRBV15 CATSRSTRGTRSYNEQFF TGTGCCACCAGCAGATCCACCCGGGGGACGCGCTCCTACAATGAGCAGTTCTTC
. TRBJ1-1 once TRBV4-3 CASSQFFVLENTEAFF TGCGCCAGCAGCCAATTTTTCGTCCTAGAGAACACTGAAGCTTTCTTT
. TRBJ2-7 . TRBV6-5 CASSEPSGSRYEQYF TGTGCCAGCAGCGAGCCATCGGGGTCGCGCTACGAGCAGTACTTC
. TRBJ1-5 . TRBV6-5 CASSLGTRQPQHF TGTGCCAGCAGTTTGGGGACTAGACAGCCCCAGCATTTT
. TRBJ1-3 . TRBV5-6 CASSLIPTDTIYF TGTGCCAGCAGCTTAATTCCCACAGACACCATATATTTT
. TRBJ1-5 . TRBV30 CAWSVGVGREDQPQHF TGTGCCTGGAGTGTAGGTGTGGGCAGGGAGGATCAGCCCCAGCATTTT
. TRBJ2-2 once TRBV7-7 CASSPTRSTGELFF TGTGCTAGCAGCCCCACCCGGAGCACCGGGGAGCTGTTTTTT
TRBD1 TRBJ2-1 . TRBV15 CATSPRTGKEQFF TGTGCCACCAGTCCGCGGACAGGGAAGGAGCAGTTCTTC
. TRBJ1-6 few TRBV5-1 CASSSEGPTSGSPLHF TGCGCCAGCAGCTCGGAGGGACCGACGTCGGGTTCACCCCTCCACTTT
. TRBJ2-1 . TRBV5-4 CASSRYNEQFF TGTGCCAGCAGCCGTTACAATGAGCAGTTCTTC